A single count supports the clone carrying this TCR beta chain. Its antigen is unknown. This sample is drawn from a study of OX40 agonist ivuxolimab in advanced cancers. Method: immunoSEQ multiplex PCR; TCRdb's copy keeps in-frame clones and lacks some. The sample records 30,000 to 40,000 clones, about three quarters being singletons. Blood sampling took place at baseline, cycle 4 day 1, and cycle 7 day 1. Findings and limits, study-wide: The investigators did not determine what antigen specificity the expanded peripheral T cells had. Among the lowest peripheral clonal expansion occurred in 0.1-3.0 mg/kg partial responders.

Germline V gene lookup returns CDR1 SGHRS and CDR2 YFSETQ. V lost 4 bases and J 2 bases, leaving 15 bases between the germline ends. This CDR3 has 15 residues. The sequenced sample was CD4+ or CD8+ T cells sorted from blood, obtained in a trial of the OX40 agonist ivuxolimab. The clonotype was recovered from an adult with an advanced solid tumor such as melanoma, head and neck, liver or kidney cancer. J is TRBJ1-2 and V is TRBV5-1; D gene unclear. CDR3 in amino acids: CASSHGKATNYGYTF. The CDR3 DNA reads TGCGCCAGCAGCCATGGGAAGGCAACAAACTATGGCTACACCTTC.